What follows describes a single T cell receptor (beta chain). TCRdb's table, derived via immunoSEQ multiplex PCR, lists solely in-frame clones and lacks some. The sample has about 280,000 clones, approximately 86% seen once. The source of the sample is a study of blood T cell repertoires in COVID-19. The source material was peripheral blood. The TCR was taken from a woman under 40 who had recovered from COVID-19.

The CDR3 spells CATRTGQGEGEQFF. The CDR3 DNA follows: TGTGCCACCCGGACCGGACAGGGAGAGGGTGAGCAGTTCTTC. The chain carries TRBV10-3 and TRBJ2-1; 8 nucleotides match TRBD1. CDR1 and CDR2 from the germline V gene are ENHRY and SYGVKD. J gave up 9 bases and V 10 bases, and 14 bases lay outside the gene matches. This CDR3 spans 14 amino acids.